A single sample is the source of the 17 T cell receptor beta chains below, sequenced in a study of OX40 agonist ivuxolimab in advanced cancers. The method was immunoSEQ multiplex PCR; TCRdb's version includes in-frame clones alone and lacks a portion of them. The repertoire consists of 60,000 to 85,000 clones, with around 86% occurring once and the leading ten covering more than 0.45%. The material was CD4+ or CD8+ T cells sorted from blood, obtained in a trial of the OX40 agonist ivuxolimab. All receptors come from an adult with an advanced solid tumor such as melanoma, head and neck, liver or kidney cancer.

This chain links TRBV4-3 with TRBJ2-3, with D maybe TRBD1 (5 bases). Between the trimmed V and J ends, which lost 0 bases and 1 base, there was a span of 5 bases. CDR3 length equals 14 residues. CDR1 is LGHNA, CDR2 YSLEER, per germline. CDR3 protein: CASSQEGGTDTQYF. CDR3 nucleotides: TGCGCCAGCAGCCAAGAAGGGGGCACAGATACGCAGTATTTT.

This chain links TRBV2 with TRBJ2-1; possible D gene TRBD1, 5 bases. Trimming took 1 base from V and 0 from J, leaving 10 bases between them. The germline gives CDR1 SNHLY, CDR2 FYNNEI. This CDR3 has 16 amino acids. CDR3 coding DNA: TGTGCCAGCAGTGAAGAGGGGTTGAGCTCCTACAATGAGCAGTTCTTC. It yields the protein CASSEEGLSSYNEQFF. The variable domain in full, with the rest retrieved from reference TRBV2 and TRBJ2-1, is EPEVTQTPSHQVTQMGQEVILRCVPISNHLYFYWYRQILGQKVEFLVSFYNNEISEKSEIFDDQFSVERPDGSNFTLKIRSTKLEDSAMYFCASSEEGLSSYNEQFFGPGTRLTVL.

The CDR3 region is CASSERPGQGNEQFF. CDR3 bases: TGTGCCAGCAGTGAACGACCGGGACAGGGGAATGAGCAGTTCTTC. This chain uses TRBV6-1 with TRBJ2-1; 10 nucleotides line up with TRBD1. V trimming: 2 bases; J trimming: 7 bases; junction bases outside the gene matches: 5. Looked up from germline, CDR1 is MNHNS and CDR2 is SASEGT. The CDR3 totals 15 residues.

This clone has a handful of counts. This chain connects TRBV28 to TRBJ1-5; unclear D gene. Germline CDR1 and CDR2: MDHEN and SYDVKM. With 7 bases removed from V and 4 bases from J, the gap between germline ends came to 8 bases. CDR3 length: 12 amino acids. CDR3 sequence reads: CASMPANQPQHF. CDR3 nucleotides: TGTGCCAGCATGCCGGCTAATCAGCCCCAGCATTTT.

This sequence joins TRBV5-1 and TRBJ2-2, with D possibly matching TRBD1 (6 bases). The germline CDR1 and CDR2 sequences are SGHRS and YFSETQ. Trimming took 7 bases from V and 2 from J, leaving 12 bases between them. The CDR3 has 14 amino acids. The DNA of the CDR3 is TGCGCCAGCCTCCGGGACATAAACACCGGGGAGCTGTTTTTT. Amino acid sequence: CASLRDINTGELFF.

The V and J genes are TRBV19 and TRBJ2-7, with TRBD2 identical over 12 bases. The ends lost 11 bases at V and 1 base at J; junction bases unmatched: 9. Germline V lookup: CDR1 LNHDA, CDR2 SQIVND (reference sequence). The CDR3 length is 15 residues. CDR3 sequence reads: CACSTSGSVSYEQYF. The CDR3 DNA sequence: TGTGCCTGCTCGACTAGCGGGAGTGTTTCCTACGAGCAGTACTTC.

The V gene is TRBV10-1, the J gene TRBJ1-3, with a tentative D call TRBD1 (5 bases). The CDR3 is made up of 13 amino acids. Trimming pared 4 bases from V and 3 bases from J, leaving 7 bases between. Germline CDR1 and CDR2: WNHNN and SYGVQD (reference sequence). The CDR3 sequence: CASSGTNGNTIYF. In nucleotides, the CDR3 is TGCGCCAGCAGTGGGACAAATGGAAACACCATATATTTT.

This rearrangement joins TRBV7-2 to TRBJ2-3, with a weak D call TRBD2 (5 bases). The CDR3 consists of 13 residues. V was trimmed by 4 bases and J by 7 bases, leaving 12 bases between them. Germline-derived CDR1 and CDR2 are SGHTA and FQGNSA. Here the CDR3 DNA reads TGTGCCAGCAGCTCCTCCCGAGGGAATACGCAGTATTTT. Amino acid sequence: CASSSSRGNTQYF.

The chain employs TRBV2 and TRBJ2-1; D not certain. Germline CDR1 is SNHLY and CDR2 is FYNNEI. V was shortened by 5 bases and J by 5 bases, with 16 bases between the two germline ends. The length of the CDR3 is 15 residues. The CDR3 reads CASSPPSDFDNEQFF. The CDR3 DNA reads TGTGCCAGCAGTCCTCCCAGCGATTTTGACAATGAGCAGTTCTTC. The full variable domain, completed using reference TRBV2 and TRBJ2-1, is EPEVTQTPSHQVTQMGQEVILRCVPISNHLYFYWYRQILGQKVEFLVSFYNNEISEKSEIFDDQFSVERPDGSNFTLKIRSTKLEDSAMYFCASSPPSDFDNEQFFGPGTRLTVL.

This chain links TRBV6-5 with TRBJ2-2; possible D gene TRBD2, 6 bases. Trimming took off 2 bases at V and 6 bases at J, with 10 bases between the two ends. This CDR3 spans 14 amino acids. Germline CDR1 MNHEY, CDR2 SVGAGI. CDR3 in DNA: TGTGCCAGCAGTTACGGGACTGGGCCCGGGGAGCTGTTTTTT. It is translated as CASSYGTGPGELFF.

J is TRBJ2-7 and V is TRBV6-1; 8 nucleotides agree with TRBD1. V lost 2 bases and J lost 7; bases outside the gene matches: 1. The CDR3 is 12 amino acids. CDR1 MNHNS and CDR2 SASEGT come from the germline V gene. The CDR3 sequence: CASSEWTGEQYF. The CDR3 DNA is TGTGCCAGCAGTGAATGGACAGGGGAGCAGTACTTC.

The chain uses TRBV18 and TRBJ2-3; 10 positions match TRBD2. CDR3 length equals 15 residues. V trimming: 3 bases; J trimming: 3 bases; junction bases outside the gene matches: 3. Germline V CDR1 and CDR2: KGHSH, LQKENI. CDR3 sequence reads: CASSPLAGGTDTQYF. CDR3 nucleotide sequence: TGTGCCAGCTCACCGTTAGCGGGAGGAACAGATACGCAGTATTTT.

The CDR3 is CASSLGGRDTQYF. The CDR3, as DNA: TGTGCCAGCAGCTTAGGTGGCAGAGATACGCAGTATTTT. This chain connects TRBV7-9 to TRBJ2-3, with D uncertain. Trimming stripped 1 base from V and 5 bases from J, with 7 bases between. The CDR3 has 13 residues. Germline V gene sequence: CDR1 SEHNR, CDR2 FQNEAQ (reference sequence). The full variable domain, its missing parts supplied by reference TRBV7-9 and TRBJ2-3, is DTGVSQNPRHKITKRGQNVTFRCDPISEHNRLYWYRQTLGQGPEFLTYFQNEAQLEKSRLLSDRFSAERPKGSFSTLEIQRTEQGDSAMYLCASSLGGRDTQYFGPGTRLTVL.

The chain links TRBV7-2 to TRBJ2-7, with TRBD1 matching over 8 bases. Per the germline V gene, CDR1 is SGHTA and CDR2 is FQGNSA. This CDR3 region has 15 residues. V was pared by 5 bases and J by 1 base, with 7 bases of the junction left unmatched. CDR3 in amino acids: CASSPRTGLSYEQYF. As DNA, the CDR3 is TGTGCCAGCAGCCCCCGGACAGGGCTTTCCTACGAGCAGTACTTC. Complete variable domain (other parts from reference TRBV7-2 and TRBJ2-7): GAGVSQSPSNKVTEKGKDVELRCDPISGHTALYWYRQSLGQGLEFLIYFQGNSAPDKSGLPSDRFSAERTGGSVSTLTIQRTQQEDSAVYLCASSPRTGLSYEQYFGPGTRLTVT.

The chain has TRBV6-5 and TRBJ1-4; 8 positions agree with TRBD1. J was trimmed by 5 bases and V by 5 bases; bases with no gene match: 4. This CDR3 comprises 14 residues. Germline CDR1 is MNHEY and CDR2 is SVGAGI. The CDR3 sequence is CASSRDRLNEKLFF. CDR3 in DNA: TGTGCCAGCAGTCGGGACAGGCTGAATGAAAAACTGTTTTTT.

V gene TRBV7-2 combines with J gene TRBJ2-5; 10 nucleotides match TRBD2. J was trimmed by 1 base and V by 4 bases; bases with no gene match: 3. From germline, CDR1 is SGHTA and CDR2 FQGNSA. The CDR3 spans 15 residues. CDR3 DNA: TGTGCCAGCAGCTCCTCTAGCGGGGGCCAAGAGACCCAGTACTTC. It yields the protein CASSSSSGGQETQYF.

The chain employs TRBV4-2 and TRBJ2-7; D possibly corresponds to TRBD1 (5 bases). The CDR3 covers 15 residues. V gave up 5 bases and J gave up 1 base, with 15 bases separating them. Per germline, CDR1 LGHNA and CDR2 YNFKEQ. Here the CDR3 DNA reads TGTGCCAGCAGCTTGGCAGGGTATGCTTCCTACGAGCAGTACTTC. It translates to CASSLAGYASYEQYF.